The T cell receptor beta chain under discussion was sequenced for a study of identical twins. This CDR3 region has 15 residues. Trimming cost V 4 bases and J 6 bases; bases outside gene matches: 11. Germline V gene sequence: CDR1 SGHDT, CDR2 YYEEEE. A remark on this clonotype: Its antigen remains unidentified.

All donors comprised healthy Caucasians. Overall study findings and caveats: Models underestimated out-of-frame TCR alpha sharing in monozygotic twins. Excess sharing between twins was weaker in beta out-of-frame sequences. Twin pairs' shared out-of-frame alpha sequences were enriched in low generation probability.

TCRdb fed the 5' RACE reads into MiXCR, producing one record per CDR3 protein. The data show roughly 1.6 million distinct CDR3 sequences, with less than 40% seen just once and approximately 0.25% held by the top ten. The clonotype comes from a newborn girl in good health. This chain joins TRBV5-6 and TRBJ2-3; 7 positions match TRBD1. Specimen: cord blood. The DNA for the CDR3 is TGTGCCAGCAGCCACCCAGACAGGGCGGGCGATACGCAGTATTTT. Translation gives CASSHPDRAGDTQYF. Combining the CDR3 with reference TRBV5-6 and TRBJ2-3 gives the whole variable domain DAGVTQSPTHLIKTRGQQVTLRCSPKSGHDTVSWYQQALGQGPQFIFQYYEEEERQRGNFPDRFSGHQFPNYSSELNVNALLLGDSALYLCASSHPDRAGDTQYFGPGTRLTVL.